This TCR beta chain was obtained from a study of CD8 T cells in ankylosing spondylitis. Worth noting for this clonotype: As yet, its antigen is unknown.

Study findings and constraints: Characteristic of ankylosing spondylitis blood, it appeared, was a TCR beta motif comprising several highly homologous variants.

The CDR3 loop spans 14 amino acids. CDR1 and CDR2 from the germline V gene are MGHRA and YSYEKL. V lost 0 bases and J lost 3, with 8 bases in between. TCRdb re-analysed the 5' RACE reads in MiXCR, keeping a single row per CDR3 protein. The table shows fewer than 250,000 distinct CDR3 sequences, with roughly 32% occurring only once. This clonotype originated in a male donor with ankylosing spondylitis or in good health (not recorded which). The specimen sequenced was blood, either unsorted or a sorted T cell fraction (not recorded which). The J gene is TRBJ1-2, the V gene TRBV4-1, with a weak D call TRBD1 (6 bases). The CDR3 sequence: CASSQEDRHYGYTF. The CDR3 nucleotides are TGCGCCAGCAGCCAAGAAGACAGGCACTATGGCTACACCTTC.